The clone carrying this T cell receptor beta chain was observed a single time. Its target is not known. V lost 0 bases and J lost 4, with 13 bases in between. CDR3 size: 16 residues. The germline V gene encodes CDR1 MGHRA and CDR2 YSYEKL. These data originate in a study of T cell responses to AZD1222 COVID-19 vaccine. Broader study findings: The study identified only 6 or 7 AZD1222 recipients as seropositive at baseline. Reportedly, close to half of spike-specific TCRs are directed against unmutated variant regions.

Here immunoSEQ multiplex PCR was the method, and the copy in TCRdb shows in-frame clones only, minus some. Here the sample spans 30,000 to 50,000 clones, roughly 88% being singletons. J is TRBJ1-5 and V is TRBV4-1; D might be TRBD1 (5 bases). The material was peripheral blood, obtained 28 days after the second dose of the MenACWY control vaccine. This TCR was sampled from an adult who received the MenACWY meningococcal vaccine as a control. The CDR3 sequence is CASSQDLQGRNQPQHF. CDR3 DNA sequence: TGCGCCAGCAGCCAAGATCTTCAGGGTCGGAATCAGCCCCAGCATTTT.